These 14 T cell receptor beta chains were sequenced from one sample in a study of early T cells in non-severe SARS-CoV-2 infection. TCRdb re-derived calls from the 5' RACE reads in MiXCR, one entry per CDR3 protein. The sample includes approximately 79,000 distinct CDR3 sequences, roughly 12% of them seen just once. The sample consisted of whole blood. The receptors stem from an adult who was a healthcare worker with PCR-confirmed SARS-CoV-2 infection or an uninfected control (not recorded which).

The CDR3 sequence: CASSPGTGEQETQYF. CDR3 nucleotides: TGTGCCAGCTCACCAGGGACAGGAGAACAAGAGACCCAGTACTTC. This rearrangement joins TRBV18 to TRBJ2-5, with 8 nucleotides matching TRBD1. Unmatched junction bases numbered 4, after V lost 2 bases and J lost 2 bases. CDR1 and CDR2 from the germline V gene are KGHSH and LQKENI. The CDR3 is 15 amino acids. Variable domain in full (rest from reference TRBV18 and TRBJ2-5): NAGVMQNPRHLVRRRGQEARLRCSPMKGHSHVYWYRQLPEEGLKFMVYLQKENIIDESGMPKERFSAEFPKEGPSILRIQQVVRGDSAAYFCASSPGTGEQETQYFGPGTRLLVL.

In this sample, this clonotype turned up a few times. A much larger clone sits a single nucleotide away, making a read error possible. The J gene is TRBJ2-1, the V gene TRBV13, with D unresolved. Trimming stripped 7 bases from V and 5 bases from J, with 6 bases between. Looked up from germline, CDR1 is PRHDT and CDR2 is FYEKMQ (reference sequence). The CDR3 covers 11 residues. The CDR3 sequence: CASNEDNEQFF. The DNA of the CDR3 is TGTGCCAGCAACGAGGACAATGAGCAGTTCTTC.

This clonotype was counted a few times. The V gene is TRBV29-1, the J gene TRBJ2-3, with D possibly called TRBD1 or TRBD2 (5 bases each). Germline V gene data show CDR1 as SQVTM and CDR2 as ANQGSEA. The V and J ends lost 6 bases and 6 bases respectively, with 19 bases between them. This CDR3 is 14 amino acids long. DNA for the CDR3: TGCAGCGTCCTCGGGACCTTCAAGGCGGATACGCAGTATTTT. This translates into CSVLGTFKADTQYF.

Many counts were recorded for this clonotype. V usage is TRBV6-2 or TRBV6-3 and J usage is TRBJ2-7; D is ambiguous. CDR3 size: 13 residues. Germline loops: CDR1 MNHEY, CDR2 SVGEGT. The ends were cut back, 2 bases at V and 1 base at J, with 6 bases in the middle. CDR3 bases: TGTGCCAGCAGTTACAAGGAGTCCTACGAGCAGTACTTC. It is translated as CASSYKESYEQYF.

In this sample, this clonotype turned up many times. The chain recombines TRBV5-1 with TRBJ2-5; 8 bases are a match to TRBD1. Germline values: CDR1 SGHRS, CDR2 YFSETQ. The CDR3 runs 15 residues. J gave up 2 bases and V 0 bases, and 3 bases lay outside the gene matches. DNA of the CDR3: TGCGCCAGCAGCTTGGCCGGACAGGGTCAAGAGACCCAGTACTTC. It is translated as CASSLAGQGQETQYF.

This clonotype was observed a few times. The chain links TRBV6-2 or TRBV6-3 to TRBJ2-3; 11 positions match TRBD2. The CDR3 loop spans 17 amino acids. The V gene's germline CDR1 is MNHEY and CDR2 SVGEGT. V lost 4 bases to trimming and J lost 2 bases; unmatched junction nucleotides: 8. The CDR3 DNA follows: TGTGCCAGCAGTTCGGGACTAGCGGTTCGAGCCACAGATACGCAGTATTTT. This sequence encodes CASSSGLAVRATDTQYF.

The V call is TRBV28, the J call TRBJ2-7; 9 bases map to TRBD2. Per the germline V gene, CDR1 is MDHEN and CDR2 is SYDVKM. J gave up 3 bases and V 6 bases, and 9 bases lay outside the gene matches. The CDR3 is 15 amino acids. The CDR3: CASRLLSGSLYEQYF. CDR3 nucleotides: TGTGCCAGCAGACTTCTTAGCGGGAGTCTCTACGAGCAGTACTTC. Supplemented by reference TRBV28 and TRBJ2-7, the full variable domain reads DVKVTQSSRYLVKRTGEKVFLECVQDMDHENMFWYRQDPGLGLRLIYFSYDVKMKEKGDIPEGYSVSREKKERFSLILESASTNQTSMYLCASRLLSGSLYEQYFGPGTRLTVT.

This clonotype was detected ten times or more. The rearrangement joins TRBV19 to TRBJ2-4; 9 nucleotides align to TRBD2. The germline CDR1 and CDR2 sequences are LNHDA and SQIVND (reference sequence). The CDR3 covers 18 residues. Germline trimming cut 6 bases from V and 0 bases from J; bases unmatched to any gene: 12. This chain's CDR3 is CASRGVIAGVSAKNIQYF. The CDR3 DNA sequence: TGTGCCAGTAGAGGGGTAATAGCGGGAGTGTCAGCCAAAAACATTCAGTACTTC.

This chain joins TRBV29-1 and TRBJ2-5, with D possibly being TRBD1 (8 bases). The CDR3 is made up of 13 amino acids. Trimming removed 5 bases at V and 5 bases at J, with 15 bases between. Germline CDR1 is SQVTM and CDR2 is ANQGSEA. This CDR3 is CSVPGQGGETQYF. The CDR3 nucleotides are TGCAGCGTTCCTGGACAGGGAGGGGAGACCCAGTACTTC.

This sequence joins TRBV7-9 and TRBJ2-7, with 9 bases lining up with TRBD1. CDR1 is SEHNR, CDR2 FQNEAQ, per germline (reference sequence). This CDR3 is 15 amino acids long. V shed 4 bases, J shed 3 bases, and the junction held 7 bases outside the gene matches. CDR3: CASSSLQGALYEQYF. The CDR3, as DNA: TGTGCCAGCAGCTCATTACAGGGGGCGCTCTACGAGCAGTACTTC.

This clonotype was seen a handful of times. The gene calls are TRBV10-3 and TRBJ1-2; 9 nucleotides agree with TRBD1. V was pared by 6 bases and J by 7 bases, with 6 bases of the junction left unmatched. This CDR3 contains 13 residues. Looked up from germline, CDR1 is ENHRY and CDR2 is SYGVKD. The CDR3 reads CAISGTGSFGYTF. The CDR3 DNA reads TGTGCCATCAGCGGGACAGGGAGCTTTGGCTACACCTTC.

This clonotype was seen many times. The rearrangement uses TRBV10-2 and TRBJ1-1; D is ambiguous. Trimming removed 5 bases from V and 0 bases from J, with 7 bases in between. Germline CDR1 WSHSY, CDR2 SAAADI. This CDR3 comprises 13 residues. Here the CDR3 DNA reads TGCGCCAGCAGTTCGGATATGAACACTGAAGCTTTCTTT. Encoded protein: CASSSDMNTEAFF.

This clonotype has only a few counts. In DNA form, the CDR3 reads TGTGCCAGCAGCTTGTCAGGCAGGGCTGGCTATGGCTACACCTTC. Protein sequence: CASSLSGRAGYGYTF. The chain is built from TRBV5-4 and TRBJ1-2; D possibly corresponds to TRBD1 (5 bases). Germline loops: CDR1 SGHNT, CDR2 YYREEE (reference sequence). The germline V and J ends were trimmed by 1 base and 4 bases, with 14 bases remaining between them. The CDR3 runs to 15 residues.

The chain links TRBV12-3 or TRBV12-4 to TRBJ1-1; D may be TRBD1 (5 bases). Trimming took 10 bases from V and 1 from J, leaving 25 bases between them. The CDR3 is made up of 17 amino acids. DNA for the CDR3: TGTGCCACCGACCCGGGGGGGGATTACGGATGGAACACTGAAGCTTTCTTT. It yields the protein CATDPGGDYGWNTEAFF.